This T cell receptor (beta chain) was captured by sequencing in a study of shared clonotypes between healthy human individuals. Study at large: Researchers assigned three CD4 naive, three CD4 memory, two CD8 naive and one CD8 memory plate to each donor.

In germline, CDR1 is SNHLY, CDR2 FYNNEI. This CDR3 region has 12 residues. The V end was cut by 6 bases, the J end by 1 base, with 6 bases between. Study observations and caveats: Against clonotypes common to all four donors, non-shared ones had lower generation probabilities. Some naive CD4 clonotypes, about 5%, turned up in common across four donors. Estimated richness was generally greater in naive than memory subsets.

Remarks on this clone: Its antigen is currently unknown. Other DNA sequences in the sample encode the same CDR3.

Produced via immunoSEQ multiplex PCR; TCRdb's table is partial and in-frame only. This sample has some 2,000,000 clones; about 94% occur once, and the top ten carry less than 0.15%. The source material was naive CD4+ T cells sorted from blood. The sample's subset: CD45RA+ positively selected. J is TRBJ1-2 and V is TRBV2; the D is unclear. The TCR sequence derives from a young man in good health. For the CDR3, the DNA is TGTGCCAGCAGGGGCGGTAACTATGGCTACACCTTC. Amino acid sequence: CASRGGNYGYTF.